This T cell receptor beta chain was obtained from a study of Graves' ophthalmopathy and Graves' hyperthyroidism. Study outcomes and limitations: Most expanded thyroid clonotypes above 0.001 frequency also appeared in blood.

Germline assignment: CDR1 SQVTM and CDR2 ANQGSEA. Trimming shortened V by 6 bases and J by 5 bases, and 17 bases separated the two germline ends. This CDR3 comprises 13 residues. As concerns this clonotype: Its antigen is still unknown.

Enrollment excluded any patients with other autoimmune diseases, uncontrolled infections, pregnancy or lactation. The sequenced template was RNA, covering the TCR beta CDR3 region. HTBI-primed RT-PCR formed the first round, and a multiplex PCR formed the second. Using its own MiXCR run on the multiplex PCR reads, TCRdb lists one record per CDR3 protein. The top ten clones hold 2.4% of a sample with about 370,000 distinct CDR3 sequences, approximately 17% of them seen once. Sequencing was carried out using peripheral blood. The chain combines TRBV29-1 with TRBJ2-7; the D gene is possibly TRBD2 (7 bases). The sequence was obtained from an adult woman with stable Graves' hyperthyroidism. The CDR3, as DNA: TGCAGCGTCGGCACGGGGGGCGGACACGAGCAGTACTTC. Residues: CSVGTGGGHEQYF.